This TCR beta chain was sequenced during a study of T cells in Graves' hyperthyroidism and ophthalmopathy. TCR beta CDR3 region amplification was performed from RNA transcripts. Carried out on the TCR CDR3, a first-round RT-PCR used the HTBI primer set. TCRdb independently ran MiXCR on the multiplex PCR reads; one entry per CDR3 protein. The table shows hundreds of thousands of distinct CDR3 sequences, with about 15% occurring only once. V gave up 4 bases and J gave up 7 bases; unmatched junction bases: 5. Germline lookup yields CDR1 SNHLY and CDR2 FYNNEI. This CDR3 has 15 amino acids. Clinical symptoms, serum thyroxine, TRAb, thyroid ultrasound and orbital computed tomography established diagnosis. Fresh 10 ml peripheral blood yielded PBMCs. Many counts were recorded for this clonotype.

Sequenced sample: blood. This chain connects TRBV2 to TRBJ2-2; 11 positions agree with TRBD2. This receptor was identified in a young man with Graves' ophthalmopathy. CDR3 nucleotide sequence: TGTGCCAGCAGTGGAGTAGCGGGAGGGTTCGGGGAGCTGTTTTTT. This translates into CASSGVAGGFGELFF.